These 25 T cell receptor beta chains were sequenced from one sample in a study of human T cells and chemical hapten exposure. TCRdb ran MiXCR on the RACE reads and lists one entry per CDR3 protein. Of fewer than 85,000 distinct CDR3 sequences in the sample, over 7% were seen once. Time point: healthy volunteer bleed at 6 weeks. Extraction of total RNA was performed on unfractionated whole blood. Sequences were obtained from whole blood. The receptors were sampled from a male donor in good health. Some clones in this sample may be carry-over from other donors' samples.

This sequence joins TRBV20-1 and TRBJ2-3; 14 nucleotides match TRBD2. Germline CDR1 is DFQATT and CDR2 is SNEGSKA (reference sequence). The CDR3 has 17 amino acids. Unmatched junction bases numbered 9, after V lost 0 bases and J lost 7 bases. In DNA, the CDR3 is TGCAGTGCTAGAGATGAGACTAGCGGGGGGGTCGGGAATACGCAGTATTTT. It encodes CSARDETSGGVGNTQYF.

The chain uses TRBV18 and TRBJ2-1; 9 positions agree with TRBD2. The CDR3 runs to 17 residues. CDR1 is KGHSH, CDR2 LQKENI, per germline. Trimming removed 6 bases from V and 7 bases from J; junction bases left unmatched: 16. The CDR3 coding sequence is TGTGCCAGCTCGTCTTACATAGCGGGAGAATTAGGAAATGAGCAGTTCTTC. Encoded protein: CASSSYIAGELGNEQFF.

In this sample, this clonotype turned up many times. The chain has TRBV20-1 and TRBJ2-5, with 8 nucleotides matching TRBD2. Germline CDR1 reads DFQATT; CDR2 reads SNEGSKA (reference sequence). The V and J ends lost 3 bases and 3 bases, in that order; junction bases with no gene match: 3. The CDR3 consists of 13 residues. The DNA for the CDR3 is TGCAGTGCTAGCTTCGGGGGGGAAGAGACCCAGTACTTC. Amino acid sequence: CSASFGGEETQYF.

This rearrangement joins TRBV5-1 to TRBJ2-2; tentative D call: TRBD2 (6 bases). CDR1 is SGHRS and CDR2 is YFSETQ in the germline V gene. This CDR3 has 15 amino acids. V was shortened by 0 bases and J by 4 bases, with 10 bases between the two germline ends. DNA for the CDR3: TGCGCCAGCAGCTTGGAAGGAGGGCTCACCGGGGAGCTGTTTTTT. Its translation is CASSLEGGLTGELFF.

V and J are TRBV12-3 or TRBV12-4 and TRBJ2-7; TRBD1 aligns across 7 bases. The CDR3 length is 14 residues. The J segment lost 1 base and the V segment lost 5 bases, leaving 5 bases of the junction unmatched. The DNA of the CDR3 is TGTGCCAGCAGTGTAGGGACAGTTTCCTACGAGCAGTACTTC. Its protein product is CASSVGTVSYEQYF.

The genes are TRBV7-9 and TRBJ1-4; 9 bases agree with TRBD1. There are 22 residues in the CDR3. Looked up from germline, CDR1 is SEHNR and CDR2 is FQNEAQ (reference sequence). With 5 bases clipped from V and 0 bases from J, the junction kept 22 bases outside the gene matches. CDR3 sequence reads: CASSNNNFPGTGRAATNEKLFF. CDR3 nucleotide sequence: TGTGCCAGCAGCAACAATAACTTTCCCGGGACAGGGAGGGCCGCAACTAATGAAAAACTGTTTTTT.

The V call is TRBV27, the J call TRBJ2-3; 9 bases are a match to TRBD1. The CDR3 sequence is 16 residues long. Germline V gives CDR1 MNHEY, CDR2 SMNVEV (reference sequence). V lost 5 bases to trimming and J lost 3 bases; unmatched junction nucleotides: 9. CDR3: CASSRTGDKKTDTQYF. Written as DNA, the CDR3 is TGTGCCAGCAGTCGGACAGGGGATAAGAAAACAGATACGCAGTATTTT.

J is TRBJ1-1 and V is TRBV7-9; TRBD1 matches at 10 bases. Germline V gene sequence: CDR1 SEHNR, CDR2 FQNEAQ (reference sequence). This CDR3 comprises 16 residues. Trimming at V came to 2 bases and at J to 2 bases, leaving 5 bases not matched to a gene. As DNA, the CDR3 is TGTGCCAGCAGCTTAAGGGGGACAGGGGATAACACTGAAGCTTTCTTT. As protein: CASSLRGTGDNTEAFF.

This clonotype was observed a handful of times. The J gene is TRBJ1-1, the V gene TRBV12-3 or TRBV12-4; the D is unclear. Trimming pared 5 bases from V and 5 bases from J, leaving 12 bases between. The CDR3 totals 13 residues. The CDR3 coding sequence is TGTGCCAGCAGTCCCGCCCCGGGGACTGAAGCTTTCTTT. Its protein product is CASSPAPGTEAFF.

This clonotype was picked up many times. The chain has TRBV12-3 or TRBV12-4 and TRBJ2-7; TRBD2 might be the D (7 bases). CDR3 length: 14 amino acids. The ends were cut back, 2 bases at V and 2 bases at J, with 10 bases in the middle. The CDR3 DNA is TGTGCCAGCAGTTTAAGGGGGGGAACCTACGAGCAGTACTTC. This sequence encodes CASSLRGGTYEQYF.

The V gene is TRBV25-1, the J gene TRBJ2-5, with no clear D. The germline V and J ends were trimmed by 1 base and 4 bases, with 4 bases remaining between them. The V gene's germline CDR1 is MGHDK and CDR2 SYGVNS. The CDR3 loop spans 12 amino acids. The CDR3 nucleotides read TGTGCCAGCAGTGAATTAGGAGAGACCCAGTACTTC. Protein sequence: CASSELGETQYF.

This clonotype has ten or more counts. The chain combines TRBV14 with TRBJ2-3; 7 bases match TRBD1. Germline V gives CDR1 SGHDN, CDR2 FVKESK. Germline trimming cut 2 bases from V and 2 bases from J; bases unmatched to any gene: 7. The CDR3 loop spans 16 amino acids. The CDR3 here is CASSQRRGTVTDTQYF. The CDR3 DNA reads TGTGCCAGCAGCCAACGCAGGGGGACCGTCACAGATACGCAGTATTTT. The full variable domain, rest sourced from reference TRBV14 and TRBJ2-3, is EAGVTQFPSHSVIEKGQTVTLRCDPISGHDNLYWYRRVMGKEIKFLLHFVKESKQDESGMPNNRFLAERTGGTYSTLKVQPAELEDSGVYFCASSQRRGTVTDTQYFGPGTRLTVL.

CDR3 bases: TGTGCCAGCAGTTTCCGACAGGGCACCAGTGGCTACACCTTC. Protein: CASSFRQGTSGYTF. The genes are TRBV27 and TRBJ1-2, with 7 nucleotides matching TRBD1. The CDR3 consists of 14 residues. Germline values: CDR1 MNHEY, CDR2 SMNVEV (reference sequence). The trim removed 3 bases at V and 7 bases at J, leaving 8 bases unmatched.

The chain carries TRBV29-1 and TRBJ1-1, with 8 bases aligning to TRBD1. V shed 3 bases, J shed 3 bases, and the junction held 3 bases outside the gene matches. CDR1 and CDR2 (germline): SQVTM, ANQGSEA. CDR3 length equals 13 residues. The CDR3 coding sequence is TGCAGCGTTGAGACAGGGGTGGACACTGAAGCTTTCTTT. This gives the protein CSVETGVDTEAFF.

In its sample, this clonotype was seen many times. The chain joins TRBV12-3 or TRBV12-4 to TRBJ1-1, with 10 nucleotides matching TRBD1. With V trimmed by 5 bases and J by 5 bases, 2 bases remained unmatched. CDR3 size: 13 residues. CDR3 coding DNA: TGTGCCAGCAGTGGGGACAGGGGAACTGAAGCTTTCTTT. It is translated as CASSGDRGTEAFF.

This chain connects TRBV18 to TRBJ2-7; 12 nucleotides match TRBD1. This CDR3 is built from 15 residues. Germline CDR1 KGHSH, CDR2 LQKENI. V lost 2 bases, J lost 7 bases, and 6 bases stayed unmatched. The CDR3: CASSPGDRGPVEQYF. CDR3 coding DNA: TGTGCCAGCTCACCAGGGGACAGGGGGCCTGTGGAGCAGTACTTC.

A few counts support this clonotype. The CDR3: CASSYKSDSYEQYF. In nucleotides, the CDR3 is TGTGCCAGCAGTTACAAGTCGGACTCCTACGAGCAGTACTTC. This sequence joins TRBV6-2 or TRBV6-3 and TRBJ2-7, with D unresolved. CDR1 is MNHEY and CDR2 is SVGEGT in the germline V gene. V gave up 2 bases and J gave up 0 bases, with 8 bases separating them. There are 14 residues in the CDR3.

The chain employs TRBV6-2 or TRBV6-3 and TRBJ2-7; 7 bases fit TRBD1. This CDR3 region has 12 residues. Germline V lookup: CDR1 MNHEY, CDR2 SVGEGT. V lost 6 bases, J lost 5 bases, and 4 bases stayed unmatched. The CDR3 nucleotides read TGTGCCAGCAGACTGGACAGGAACGAGCAGTACTTC. This translates into CASRLDRNEQYF.

The chain employs TRBV6-5 and TRBJ1-4, with 10 bases lining up with TRBD1. The CDR3 has 13 amino acids. Germline values: CDR1 MNHEY, CDR2 SVGAGI. The ends lost 8 bases at V and 10 bases at J; junction bases unmatched: 7. The CDR3 region is CASRRDRGGKLFF. The CDR3 DNA follows: TGTGCCAGCCGACGGGACAGGGGCGGAAAACTGTTTTTT.

The chain employs TRBV4-2 and TRBJ2-5; no firm D call. This CDR3 has 15 residues. Trimming removed 2 bases from V and 2 bases from J, with 12 bases in between. Looked up from germline, CDR1 is LGHNA and CDR2 is YNFKEQ. The CDR3 sequence: CASSQSHVEQETQYF. Written as DNA, the CDR3 is TGTGCCAGCAGCCAAAGCCACGTGGAGCAAGAGACCCAGTACTTC.

The chain combines TRBV6-2 or TRBV6-3 with TRBJ2-1; D is unresolved. The ends were cut back, 0 bases at V and 4 bases at J, with 7 bases in the middle. In germline, CDR1 is MNHEY, CDR2 SVGEGT. This CDR3 is 14 amino acids long. The CDR3 sequence: CASSYSIGYNEQFF. DNA for the CDR3: TGTGCCAGCAGTTACTCGATAGGGTACAATGAGCAGTTCTTC.

This clonotype has ten or more counts. This chain uses TRBV3-1 with TRBJ1-2; 11 bases are a match to TRBD1. With 2 bases clipped from V and 4 bases from J, the junction kept 6 bases outside the gene matches. CDR3 size: 16 residues. CDR1 is LGHDT, CDR2 YNNKEL, per germline (reference sequence). The CDR3 region is CASSQPSGQGAYGYTF. The CDR3, as DNA: TGTGCCAGCAGCCAACCCTCAGGACAGGGGGCCTATGGCTACACCTTC.

The table lists this clonotype with a count of one. The gene calls are TRBV5-1 and TRBJ2-7, with 8 bases lining up with TRBD1. The germline gives CDR1 SGHRS, CDR2 YFSETQ. V shed 3 bases, J shed 7 bases, and the junction held 3 bases outside the gene matches. This CDR3 spans 12 amino acids. CDR3 nucleotides: TGCGCCAGCAGCTGGGGGACAGGAGAGCAGTACTTC. Translating it yields CASSWGTGEQYF.

This clonotype has more than one count but fewer than ten. The genes are TRBV30 and TRBJ2-7, with D uncertain. This CDR3 contains 10 residues. The germline gives CDR1 GTSNPN, CDR2 SVGIG (reference sequence). V was pared by 5 bases and J by 6 bases, with 8 bases between. The CDR3 region has the DNA TGTGCCTGGGGAGAAGGCGAGCAGTACTTC. Protein sequence: CAWGEGEQYF.

This clonotype appeared a few times. The V and J genes are TRBV5-4 and TRBJ2-7; 12 bases fit TRBD2. The ends lost 0 bases at V and 6 bases at J; junction bases unmatched: 4. The length of the CDR3 is 15 residues. CDR1 is SGHNT, CDR2 YYREEE, per germline (reference sequence). CDR3 protein: CASSLGLAGVGEQYF. The DNA for the CDR3 is TGTGCCAGCAGCTTGGGACTAGCGGGAGTCGGCGAGCAGTACTTC.